The source of this T cell receptor (beta chain) is a study of blood T cell repertoires in COVID-19. Study-wide background: Acute and convalescent COVID-19 samples came from the United States, Italy and Spain. Sources were T cells, B-cell-depleted T cells, or PBMCs; the material itself was cDNA or gDNA.

This clone was seen just once. Trimming took off 2 bases at V and 7 bases at J, with 12 bases between the two ends. Per germline, CDR1 SGHNT and CDR2 YYREEE (reference sequence). The CDR3 loop spans 13 amino acids. Original handling: Cell counts per sample came from amplifying reference gene primers. The data were produced by immunoSEQ multiplex PCR, yet TCRdb's version contains in-frame clones alone and is incomplete. V and J calls and clone size are given by that table; D and trimming were obtained from the DNA. The sample includes 180,000 or so clones, around 86% of them seen just once. The sample was peripheral blood. The chain employs TRBV5-4 and TRBJ1-1; possible D gene TRBD1, 6 bases. This clonotype originated in a man in his fifties or sixties with acute or convalescent COVID-19. Written as DNA, the CDR3 is TGTGCCAGCAGCTTAGGGGGATTAGGTGAAGCTTTCTTT. Its protein is CASSLGGLGEAFF.